This TCR beta chain was sequenced for a study of blood T cell repertoires in COVID-19. Across the whole study: Donors in the United States, Italy and Spain gave samples during acute or convalescent COVID-19. From T cells, B-cell-depleted T cells, or PBMCs came the material, which was cDNA or gDNA.

Authors' data handling: Amplification of reference gene primers was used by the study to estimate nucleated cell counts. Profiled with immunoSEQ multiplex PCR; TCRdb holds only in-frame clones, not every one. V, J and clone size are taken as reported in that table, and D and trimming were inferred from the DNA itself. The repertoire includes approximately 66,000 clones, over 80% of them detected once, and around 7.7% sits in the top ten. The source of this sequence is a human donor with active COVID-19. The donor label of this sample is uncertain. The sequencing input was peripheral blood.

CDR3 region: CAISGRGTDTQYF. CDR3 DNA: TGTGCCATTAGCGGGAGGGGCACAGATACGCAGTATTTT. This chain links TRBV10-3 with TRBJ2-3; TRBD2 aligns across 11 bases. The CDR3 loop spans 13 amino acids. With V trimmed by 9 bases and J by 1 base, 0 bases remained unmatched. Germline V gives CDR1 ENHRY, CDR2 SYGVKD.